These 3 T cell receptor beta chains were all obtained from the same sample, sequenced in a study of cytomegalovirus exposure and HLA in healthy donors. This PCR relied on a set of 60 Vbeta primers and 13 Jbeta primers. Some clones are missing from TCRdb's copy, which holds only in-frame ones; the method was immunoSEQ multiplex PCR. The table records 200,000 to 250,000 clones, around four fifths of them present only once. Sequencing input: PBMCs. These receptor sequences come from a woman in her forties in good health and CMV-seronegative.

V and J are TRBV13 and TRBJ2-5, with TRBD2 as a possible D gene (6 bases). CDR1 and CDR2 (germline): PRHDT, FYEKMQ (reference sequence). The CDR3 loop spans 17 amino acids. The V gene lost 0 bases and the J gene lost 5 bases, with 19 bases spanning the gap. CDR3 in amino acids: CASSLGSLGLAQETQYF. CDR3 DNA: TGTGCCAGCAGCTTAGGTAGCCTCGGGCTAGCGCAGGAGACCCAGTACTTC.

The chain combines TRBV5-1 with TRBJ1-3; perhaps TRBD1 as D (6 bases). The CDR3 consists of 14 residues. CDR1 is SGHRS, CDR2 YFSETQ, per germline. Between the trimmed V and J ends, which lost 1 base and 3 bases, there was a span of 8 bases. The CDR3 region is CASSLRDIGNTIYF. CDR3 nucleotide sequence: TGCGCCAGCAGCTTGCGGGACATTGGAAACACCATATATTTT.

V gene TRBV2 combines with J gene TRBJ2-7, with a tentative D call TRBD2 (5 bases). The CDR3 spans 14 residues. Trimming left V 4 bases short and J 7 bases short, with 17 bases between. Germline V CDR1 and CDR2: SNHLY, FYNNEI. Written as DNA, the CDR3 is TGTGCCAGCAGTGCGGGAAGGGCCTTGGAAGAGCAGTACTTC. As protein: CASSAGRALEEQYF.